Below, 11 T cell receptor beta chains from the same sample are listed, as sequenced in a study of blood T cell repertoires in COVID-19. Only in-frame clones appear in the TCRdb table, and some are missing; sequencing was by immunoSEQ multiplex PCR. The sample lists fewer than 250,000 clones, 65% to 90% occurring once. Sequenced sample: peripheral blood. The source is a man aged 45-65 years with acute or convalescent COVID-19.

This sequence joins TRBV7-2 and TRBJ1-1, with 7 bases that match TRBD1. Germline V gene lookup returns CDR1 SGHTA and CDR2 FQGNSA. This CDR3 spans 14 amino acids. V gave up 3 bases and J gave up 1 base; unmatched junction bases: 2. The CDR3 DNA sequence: TGTGCCAGCAGCTTTGACAGGGCGAACACTGAAGCTTTCTTT. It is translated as CASSFDRANTEAFF. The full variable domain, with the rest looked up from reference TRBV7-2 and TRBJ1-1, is GAGVSQSPSNKVTEKGKDVELRCDPISGHTALYWYRQSLGQGLEFLIYFQGNSAPDKSGLPSDRFSAERTGGSVSTLTIQRTQQEDSAVYLCASSFDRANTEAFFGQGTRLTVV.

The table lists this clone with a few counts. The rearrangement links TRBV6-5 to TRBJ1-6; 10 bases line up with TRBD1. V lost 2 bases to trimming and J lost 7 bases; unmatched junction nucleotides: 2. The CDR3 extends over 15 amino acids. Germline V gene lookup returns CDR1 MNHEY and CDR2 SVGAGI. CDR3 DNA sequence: TGTGCCAGCAGTTACGGGACAGGGGTAAATTCACCCCTCCACTTT. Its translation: CASSYGTGVNSPLHF.

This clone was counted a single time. CDR3 loop: CASSLGANTEAFF. The CDR3 DNA sequence: TGTGCCAGCAGCTTAGGGGCCAACACTGAAGCTTTCTTT. The rearrangement links TRBV7-6 to TRBJ1-1; D is uncertain. The CDR3 is 13 amino acids. With 1 base removed from V and 2 bases from J, the gap between germline ends came to 5 bases. Germline CDR1 and CDR2: SGHVS and FNYEAQ.

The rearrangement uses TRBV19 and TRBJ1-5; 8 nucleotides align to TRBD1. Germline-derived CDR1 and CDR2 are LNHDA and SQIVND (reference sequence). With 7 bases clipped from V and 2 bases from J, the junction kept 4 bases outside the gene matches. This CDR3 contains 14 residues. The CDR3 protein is CASIPGQGNQPQHF. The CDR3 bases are TGTGCCAGTATTCCGGGACAGGGCAATCAGCCCCAGCATTTT. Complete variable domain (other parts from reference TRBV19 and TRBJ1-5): DGGITQSPKYLFRKEGQNVTLSCEQNLNHDAMYWYRQDPGQGLRLIYYSQIVNDFQKGDIAEGYSVSREKKESFPLTVTSAQKNPTAFYLCASIPGQGNQPQHFGDGTRLSIL.

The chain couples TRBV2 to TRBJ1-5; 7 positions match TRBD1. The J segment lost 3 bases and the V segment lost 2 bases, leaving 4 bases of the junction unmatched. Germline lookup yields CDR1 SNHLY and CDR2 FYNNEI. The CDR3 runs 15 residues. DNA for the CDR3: TGTGCCAGCAGTGAATTCGGACAGGCCAATCAGCCCCAGCATTTT. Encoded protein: CASSEFGQANQPQHF.

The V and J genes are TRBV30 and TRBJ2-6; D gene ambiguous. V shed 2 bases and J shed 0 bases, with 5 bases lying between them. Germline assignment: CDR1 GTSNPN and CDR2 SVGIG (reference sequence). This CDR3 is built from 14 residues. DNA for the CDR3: TGTGCCTGGAGTATAAACTCTGGGGCCAACGTCCTGACTTTC. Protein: CAWSINSGANVLTF.

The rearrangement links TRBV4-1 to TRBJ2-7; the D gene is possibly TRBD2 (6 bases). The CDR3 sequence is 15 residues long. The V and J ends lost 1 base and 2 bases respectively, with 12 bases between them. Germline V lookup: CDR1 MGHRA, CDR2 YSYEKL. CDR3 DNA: TGCGCCAGCAGCCAAGTGGGGGGACTGACCTACGAGCAGTACTTC. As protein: CASSQVGGLTYEQYF.

CDR3: CAWGGAGPNQPQHF. In nucleotides, the CDR3 is TGTGCCTGGGGGGGGGCAGGACCGAATCAGCCCCAGCATTTT. V usage is TRBV30 and J usage is TRBJ1-5; a weak D match, TRBD1 (6 bases). The CDR3 extends over 14 amino acids. V was trimmed by 5 bases and J by 4 bases, leaving 15 bases between them. Germline CDR1 and CDR2: GTSNPN and SVGIG (reference sequence).

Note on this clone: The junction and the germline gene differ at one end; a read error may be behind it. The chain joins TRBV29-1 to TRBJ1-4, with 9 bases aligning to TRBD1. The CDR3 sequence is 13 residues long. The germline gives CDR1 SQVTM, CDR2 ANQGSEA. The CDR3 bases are TGCAGCGCTGAACAGGGGGCCGGAGAAAAACTGTTTTTT. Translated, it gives CSAEQGAGEKLFF.

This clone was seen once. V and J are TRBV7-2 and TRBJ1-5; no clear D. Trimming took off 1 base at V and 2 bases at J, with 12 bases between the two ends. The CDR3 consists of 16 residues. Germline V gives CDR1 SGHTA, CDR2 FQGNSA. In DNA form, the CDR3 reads TGTGCCAGCAGCTTAGTGTTGGTGTCGGGCAATCAGCCCCAGCATTTT. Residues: CASSLVLVSGNQPQHF.

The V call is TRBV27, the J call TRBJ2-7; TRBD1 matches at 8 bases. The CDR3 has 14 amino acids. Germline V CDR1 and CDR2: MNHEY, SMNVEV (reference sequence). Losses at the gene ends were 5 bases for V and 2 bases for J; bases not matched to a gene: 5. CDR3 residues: CASSAETGAYEQYF. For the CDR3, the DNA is TGTGCCAGCAGTGCCGAGACAGGGGCCTACGAGCAGTACTTC.